This T cell receptor beta chain appears in the sequencing data of a study of blood T cell repertoires in COVID-19. Study-wide context: Collection of acute and convalescent COVID-19 samples took place in the United States, Italy and Spain. PBMCs, B-cell-depleted T cells, or T cells provided the cDNA or gDNA that made up the material.

Original data processing: Researchers report that nucleated cell counts were estimated from reference gene primer amplification. TCRdb keeps only in-frame clones here, not all; method: immunoSEQ multiplex PCR. The V and J calls and clone size are taken from that table; D and trimming were inferred from the DNA. The data show fewer than 300,000 clones, over 80% seen once. Per the germline V gene, CDR1 is PRHDT and CDR2 is FYEKMQ (reference sequence). Unmatched junction bases numbered 9, after V lost 0 bases and J lost 0 bases. The CDR3 spans 18 residues. Source material: peripheral blood. This clonotype originated in a middle-aged woman who had recovered from COVID-19. The V and J genes are TRBV13 and TRBJ2-3; 7 positions match TRBD2. The CDR3 here is CASSLGAWGLPSTDTQYF. In DNA, the CDR3 is TGTGCCAGCAGCTTAGGAGCGTGGGGACTACCGAGCACAGATACGCAGTATTTT.